This paragraph covers one TCR beta chain sequence. The data belong to a study of OX40 agonist ivuxolimab in advanced cancers. Sequencing was performed with immunoSEQ multiplex PCR; in TCRdb, only in-frame clones are kept and a portion is missing. Here the sample spans around 16,000 clones, 65% to 90% being singletons. The germline CDR1 and CDR2 sequences are LNHDA and SQIVND (reference sequence). The ends lost 7 bases at V and 5 bases at J; junction bases unmatched: 7. This CDR3 region has 14 residues. The chain employs TRBV19 and TRBJ1-4, with 7 bases identical to TRBD1. The specimen was CD4+ or CD8+ T cells sorted from blood, collected in a trial of the OX40 agonist ivuxolimab. The TCR originated in an adult with an advanced solid tumor such as melanoma, head and neck, liver or kidney cancer. Written as DNA, the CDR3 is TGTGCCAGTAACACGGGACAGCCAAATGAAAAACTGTTTTTT. Amino acids: CASNTGQPNEKLFF.